This TCR beta chain was captured in a study of glioma-infiltrating T cells after dendritic cell vaccination (TCRdb year 2016). Context from the whole study: A cohort of roughly 15 glioblastoma patients from Phase I and II dendritic cell vaccination trials was included, of whom 9 were newly diagnosed and 6 had recurrent disease. Between the early 2000s and the early 2010s, the patients were given dendritic cell vaccination pulsed with autologous tumor lysate. Patients received three intradermal dendritic cell vaccine injections at biweekly intervals in the arm below the axilla. Tumor-infiltrating lymphocyte content was quantified and tumor and blood repertoires were compared in dendritic cell-vaccinated glioblastoma patients by deep sequencing of TCR beta CDR3 regions. Survival after dendritic cell vaccination was correlated with TCR sequencing metrics such as TIL content and the overlap between tumor and blood repertoires. The vaccine consisted of monocyte-derived dendritic cells cultured less than 9 days with IL-4 and GM-CSF, then pulsed overnight with autologous tumor lysate. Beyond this particular receptor, the publication reports: The cohort was small and heterogeneous, few patients had complete blood and tumor sets, and even fewer had initial-recurrent tumor pairs. The response model built on TCR overlap across three groups was characterized as speculative, with prospective validation still needed. TCR clonality showed no direct relationship with survival, which suggests that a diverse polyclonal response may matter. After dendritic cell vaccination, a higher estimated pretreatment TIL content predicted longer time to progression and overall survival.

The time point label here, explained by the study, means: after dendritic cell vaccination, including at tumor progression/relapse. Selection of patients required sufficient residual fresh-frozen tumor tissue and over two years of available survival data. Although molecular status otherwise differed among the glioblastoma patients, no patient had an isocitrate dehydrogenase mutation. PBMC were collected before vaccination, two weeks after the third vaccination, and at tumor progression when it occurred. Genomic DNA was extracted with the Qiagen DNeasy Blood extraction Kit. TCRB CDR3 regions were amplified from around 2.1 ug genomic DNA, or all available DNA if less, using the immunoSEQ assay. Multiplex PCR used 60 forward primers for TCR V beta segments and 13 reverse primers for J beta segments. To estimate reads per starting template, synthetic control templates were spiked into each sample at limiting dilution. Sequencing produced 87 bp reads on the Illumina HiSeq System. Concerning the study's data processing: To remove PCR and sequencing errors, closely related sequences were merged with a nearest neighbor algorithm. TCR overlap was defined as the percentage of unique tumor TCR beta sequences that were also found in the peripheral blood of the same patient. The immuneACCESS repertoire file appears here via TCRdb, limited to in-frame rearrangements. These files lack a portion of the clones; in checked studies, under half of the deficit traces to unresolved V genes, and the cause of the others is not known. The DNA gave D and trimming, while V, J and clone size come from that table. The sample table records 75,000 to 85,000 clones; about nine tenths of these occur just once. The ten largest clones capture approximately 2.2% of the sample.

The germline V gene (reference sequence) supplies CDR1 SGHNT and CDR2 YYREEE. From the cysteine up to the phenylalanine, the CDR3 has a length of 15 residues. Only CDR3 DNA remains: 45 bases, in frame from the first base. Trimming takes 1 base from V and 0 bases from J, and the germline ends sit 7 bases apart. Turning to this clone: The antigen it recognizes is unknown. Within one base of it there is no much larger clone, and no base qualities were kept.

Sequences were derived from blood, sampled after dendritic cell vaccination. The chain is encoded by TRBV5-4 joined to TRBJ2-2; possibly the D gene is TRBD2, per 6 matching bases. This sequence originates from a human donor with glioblastoma. The sequenced DNA is TGTGCCAGCAGCTTGCGGGGGACGAACACCGGGGAGCTGTTTTTT. It encodes CASSLRGTNTGELFF.